These 21 T cell receptor beta chains came from one sample sequenced in a study of a mutant IDH1 vaccine in newly diagnosed glioma. The data were produced by immunoSEQ multiplex PCR, yet TCRdb's version contains in-frame clones alone and is incomplete. The data show about 85,000 clones, roughly 86% seen once. Antigens of these TCRs are unknown. As to time point: week 47, end of study. A single vaccine dose contained 300 ug of mutant IDH1 20-mer peptide, and topical imiquimod was used with it. The specimen comprised PBMCs, sampled from a glioma patient whose treatment included an IDH1 peptide vaccine. The source is a woman aged 45-65 years with glioma.

The V call is TRBV9, the J call TRBJ2-1; the D call may be TRBD1 or TRBD2 (5 bases each). The CDR3 covers 14 residues. The germline V and J ends were trimmed by 1 base and 6 bases, with 11 bases remaining between them. Germline CDR1 reads SGDLS; CDR2 reads YYNGEE. The CDR3 reads CASSVRTRGNEQFF. The CDR3 region has the DNA TGTGCCAGCAGCGTAAGAACGAGGGGCAATGAGCAGTTCTTC. The full variable domain, rest sourced from reference TRBV9 and TRBJ2-1, is DSGVTQTPKHLITATGQRVTLRCSPRSGDLSVYWYQQSLDQGLQFLIQYYNGEERAKGNILERFSAQQFPDLHSELNLSSLELGDSALYFCASSVRTRGNEQFFGPGTRLTVL.

J is TRBJ2-5 and V is TRBV7-9; a weak D match, TRBD1 (5 bases). With the DNA end fitting TRBJ2-7 better, the J assignment may be wrong. Per germline, CDR1 SEHNR and CDR2 FQNEAQ (reference sequence). The CDR3 extends over 14 amino acids. The CDR3 region has the DNA TGTGCCAGCAGCTCAGGGCTTCGCCTATACGAGCAGTACTTC. Translated: CASSSGLRLYEQYF.

This CDR3 reads CASSKTGATNEKLFF. Here the CDR3 DNA reads TGTGCCAGCAGCAAGACAGGGGCAACTAATGAAAAACTGTTTTTT. This rearrangement joins TRBV27 to TRBJ1-4; TRBD1 matches 8 bases. Germline V gene sequence: CDR1 MNHEY, CDR2 SMNVEV (reference sequence). V gave up 6 bases and J gave up 0 bases; unmatched junction bases: 3. There are 15 residues in the CDR3. The entire variable domain, with the rest obtained from reference TRBV27 and TRBJ1-4, is as follows: EAQVTQNPRYLITVTGKKLTVTCSQNMNHEYMSWYRQDPGLGLRQIYYSMNVEVTDKGDVPEGYKVSRKEKRNFPLILESPSPNQTSLYFCASSKTGATNEKLFFGSGTQLSVL.

The J gene is TRBJ1-1, the V gene TRBV11-2, with TRBD1 as a possible D gene (5 bases). The CDR3 extends over 13 amino acids. V lost 6 bases, J lost 1 base, and 9 bases lay in between. In germline, CDR1 is SGHAT, CDR2 FQNNGV. The CDR3 here is CASRQQENTEAFF. The CDR3 nucleotides are TGTGCCAGCAGACAACAGGAGAACACTGAAGCTTTCTTT.

The genes are TRBV13 and TRBJ2-7; no firm D call. The germline V gene encodes CDR1 PRHDT and CDR2 FYEKMQ (reference sequence). The CDR3 consists of 14 residues. V lost 5 bases, J lost 7 bases, and 18 bases lay in between. The CDR3 protein is CASSEAGRREEQYF. DNA of the CDR3: TGTGCCAGCAGCGAGGCCGGGCGGAGAGAAGAGCAGTACTTC.

This chain links TRBV5-1 with TRBJ2-1, with 8 nucleotides matching TRBD2. The V gene end was trimmed by 4 bases and the J gene end by 10 bases; junction bases not matched to a gene: 13. Germline CDR1 is SGHRS and CDR2 is YFSETQ. This CDR3 is 15 amino acids long. CDR3 in DNA: TGCGCCAGCAGCCTACCTACCGGGAGGGTGGGAGAGCAGTTCTTC. Its protein product is CASSLPTGRVGEQFF.

This chain joins TRBV5-1 and TRBJ2-5, with 8 bases lining up with TRBD1. The J call may be incorrect, as the DNA end agrees better with TRBJ2-7. From germline, CDR1 is SGHRS and CDR2 YFSETQ. This CDR3 has 15 amino acids. In DNA form, the CDR3 reads TGCGCCAGCAGCATAACCGGGACAGGTCTCTACGAGCAGTACTTC. Translating it yields CASSITGTGLYEQYF.

J is TRBJ2-3 and V is TRBV28; 7 bases are a match to TRBD2. This CDR3 spans 12 amino acids. The germline V gene has CDR1 MDHEN and CDR2 SYDVKM. V trimming: 6 bases; J trimming: 11 bases; junction bases outside the gene matches: 8. CDR3 coding DNA: TGTGCCAGCAGAGGGCGGGGGAGCGGGCAGTATTTT. Its translation: CASRGRGSGQYF. Supplemented by reference TRBV28 and TRBJ2-3, the full variable domain reads DVKVTQSSRYLVKRTGEKVFLECVQDMDHENMFWYRQDPGLGLRLIYFSYDVKMKEKGDIPEGYSVSREKKERFSLILESASTNQTSMYLCASRGRGSGQYFGPGTRLTVL.

In nucleotides, the CDR3 is TGTGCCAGCAGTGATACCTACTCCGGGGAGCTGTTTTTT. It specifies CASSDTYSGELFF. The rearrangement uses TRBV6-1 and TRBJ2-2, with D unclear. CDR1 is MNHNS and CDR2 is SASEGT in the germline V gene. The CDR3 length is 13 residues. With 3 bases removed from V and 6 bases from J, the gap between germline ends came to 8 bases.

The V gene is TRBV6-6, the J gene TRBJ1-1; D perhaps matches TRBD1 (5 bases). There are 15 residues in the CDR3. Deletions cut 0 bases from V and 2 bases from J, with 10 bases between. Germline V gene data show CDR1 as MNHNY and CDR2 as SVGAGI (reference sequence). CDR3 bases: TGTGCCAGCAGTTACTCGAGGGGAGTCAACACTGAAGCTTTCTTT. This codes for CASSYSRGVNTEAFF.

This chain joins TRBV10-3 and TRBJ2-6; D is uncertain. V lost 3 bases and J lost 3, with 9 bases in between. CDR3 size: 15 residues. The germline V gene encodes CDR1 ENHRY and CDR2 SYGVKD. The CDR3 coding sequence is TGTGCCATCAGTGAACAACAGCTTGGGGCCAACGTCCTGACTTTC. This gives the protein CAISEQQLGANVLTF.

The J gene is TRBJ2-1, the V gene TRBV29-1; tentatively, D is TRBD1 (7 bases). Germline V lookup: CDR1 SQVTM, CDR2 ANQGSEA. This CDR3 is built from 16 residues. V was cut by 7 bases and J by 5 bases, with 24 bases left in between. CDR3 residues: CSAGTARLGVNNEQFF. In DNA, the CDR3 is TGCAGCGCCGGGACAGCCCGACTAGGGGTAAACAATGAGCAGTTCTTC.

This chain joins TRBV6-1 and TRBJ1-2; 10 nucleotides match TRBD1. V was clipped by 7 bases and J by 7 bases; unmatched bases: 9. This CDR3 has 14 amino acids. The germline CDR1 and CDR2 sequences are MNHNS and SASEGT. The CDR3 DNA sequence: TGTGCCAGCAAAGGGACAGGGGATGCAGTTGGCTACACCTTC. Its protein is CASKGTGDAVGYTF.

V gene TRBV9 combines with J gene TRBJ2-7; no reliable D call. Trimming pared 0 bases from V and 3 bases from J, leaving 10 bases between. The germline gives CDR1 SGDLS, CDR2 YYNGEE. This CDR3 contains 14 residues. CDR3 amino acids: CASSVGGISYEQYF. CDR3 nucleotide sequence: TGTGCCAGCAGCGTAGGCGGCATCAGCTACGAGCAGTACTTC.

The chain recombines TRBV30 with TRBJ1-6; a possible D gene is TRBD1 (5 bases). Germline CDR1 reads GTSNPN; CDR2 reads SVGIG (reference sequence). The CDR3 is made up of 14 amino acids. Trimming removed 4 bases from V and 8 bases from J, with 15 bases in between. CDR3 nucleotides: TGTGCCTGGAATCCCGACAGTCATTATTCACCCCTCCACTTT. Amino acid sequence: CAWNPDSHYSPLHF. Complete variable domain (other parts from reference TRBV30 and TRBJ1-6): SQTIHQWPATLVQPVGSPLSLECTVEGTSNPNLYWYRQAAGRGLQLLFYSVGIGQISSEVPQNLSASRPQDRQFILSSKKLLLSDSGFYLCAWNPDSHYSPLHFGNGTRLTVT.

This chain joins TRBV11-2 and TRBJ2-2, with D possibly called TRBD1 or TRBD2 (5 bases each). V dropped 1 base and J dropped 5 bases, with 23 bases sitting between them. Per germline, CDR1 SGHAT and CDR2 FQNNGV. This CDR3 has 19 residues. The CDR3: CASSLVPGVEGHRTGELFF. CDR3 DNA sequence: TGTGCCAGCAGCTTAGTCCCCGGGGTGGAAGGACATAGAACCGGGGAGCTGTTTTTT.

CDR3 sequence: CASSLINTGELFF. In nucleotides, the CDR3 is TGTGCCAGCAGCTTAATTAACACCGGGGAGCTGTTTTTT. V is TRBV7-3 and J is TRBJ2-2; D gene ambiguous. The CDR3 covers 13 residues. V was pared by 1 base and J by 2 bases, with 2 bases between. Germline V lookup: CDR1 SGHTA, CDR2 FQGTGA.

The chain uses TRBV9 and TRBJ2-3; D could derive from TRBD1 or TRBD2 (7 bases each). Looked up from germline, CDR1 is SGDLS and CDR2 is YYNGEE. Deletions cut 6 bases from V and 1 base from J, with 12 bases between. The CDR3 loop spans 14 amino acids. For the CDR3, the DNA is TGTGCCAGCACCCAGGGGGGGGGCACAGATACGCAGTATTTT. Protein sequence: CASTQGGGTDTQYF.

This rearrangement joins TRBV18 to TRBJ1-1; 7 nucleotides match TRBD1. Germline CDR1 and CDR2: KGHSH and LQKENI. The CDR3 has 14 amino acids. V was pared by 3 bases and J by 6 bases, with 7 bases of the junction left unmatched. CDR3 loop: CASSPAQGIAEAFF. CDR3 DNA: TGTGCCAGCTCACCCGCACAGGGGATCGCTGAAGCTTTCTTT.

This chain joins TRBV5-6 and TRBJ1-2; TRBD1 might be the D (6 bases). Trimming removed 0 bases at V and 7 bases at J, with 13 bases between. CDR1 SGHDT and CDR2 YYEEEE come from the germline V gene. The CDR3 runs 14 residues. This CDR3 reads CASSLAGGATGYTF. In DNA, the CDR3 is TGTGCCAGCAGCTTGGCGGGGGGCGCGACTGGCTACACCTTC.

The V gene is TRBV5-1, the J gene TRBJ1-1; 8 nucleotides align to TRBD1. Germline CDR1 and CDR2: SGHRS and YFSETQ. The CDR3 covers 14 residues. Losses at the gene ends were 3 bases for V and 4 bases for J; bases not matched to a gene: 5. The CDR3 sequence is CASSWGTGRTEAFF. The CDR3, as DNA: TGCGCCAGCAGCTGGGGGACAGGCCGCACTGAAGCTTTCTTT.